The text below deals with one T cell receptor (beta chain). In the authors' methods: Reference gene primer amplification yielded estimated nucleated cell counts. Repertoires were generated with immunoSEQ multiplex PCR, while TCRdb's copy carries only in-frame clones and drops some. V, J and clone size derive from that table, while D and trimming were established from the DNA sequence. The sample lists 25,000 to 35,000 clones, roughly 80% occurring once. The record originates from a study of blood T cell repertoires in COVID-19. Study information: Material from acute and convalescent COVID-19 was sourced from the United States, Italy and Spain. In each case, the material was cDNA or gDNA derived from T cells, B-cell-depleted T cells, or PBMCs.

V lost 6 bases to trimming and J lost 9 bases; unmatched junction nucleotides: 11. The CDR3 is 14 residues long. Looked up from germline, CDR1 is MNHEY and CDR2 is SVGAGI. The clonotype was recovered from a woman older than 75 with acute or convalescent COVID-19. The chain recombines TRBV6-5 with TRBJ1-5; 7 nucleotides line up with TRBD1. The sample taken for sequencing was peripheral blood. The CDR3 sequence is CASRHTGVNGPQHF. The CDR3 region has the DNA TGTGCCAGCAGGCACACAGGGGTAAATGGGCCCCAGCATTTT.